The TCR beta chain under discussion was sequenced for a study of T cells in Graves' hyperthyroidism and ophthalmopathy. The investigators amplified TCR beta CDR3 regions from RNA transcripts. HTBI primers were used for first-round RT-PCR of the TCR CDR3. MiXCR, applied by TCRdb to the multiplex PCR reads, yields one record per CDR3 protein. Of fewer than 650,000 distinct CDR3 sequences listed, about 15% are singletons. Diagnoses were established using clinical symptoms, serum thyroxine and TRAb, thyroid ultrasound and orbital computed tomography. V was pared by 5 bases and J by 3 bases, with 19 bases between. The germline V gene has CDR1 SGHAT and CDR2 FQDESV (reference sequence). This CDR3 is 16 amino acids long.

Sequencing input: blood. This chain links TRBV11-1 with TRBJ1-1, with a possible D match to TRBD1 (6 bases). This TCR came from a woman in her thirties or forties with Graves' ophthalmopathy. DNA for the CDR3: TGTGCCAGCAGCCAGTTAACAGGGCCTCGGCACACTGAAGCTTTCTTT. This encodes CASSQLTGPRHTEAFF.